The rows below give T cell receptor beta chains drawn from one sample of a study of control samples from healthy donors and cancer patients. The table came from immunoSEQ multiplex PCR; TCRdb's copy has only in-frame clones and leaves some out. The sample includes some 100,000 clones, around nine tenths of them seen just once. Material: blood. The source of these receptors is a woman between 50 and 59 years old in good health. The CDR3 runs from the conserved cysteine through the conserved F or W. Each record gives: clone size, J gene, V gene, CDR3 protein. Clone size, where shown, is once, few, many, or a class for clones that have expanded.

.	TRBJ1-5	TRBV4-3	CASSQDRQGGWPQHF
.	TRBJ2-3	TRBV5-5	CASSLGDTDTQYF
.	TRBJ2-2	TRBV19	CASSISGAGELFF
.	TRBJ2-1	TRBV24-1	CATSARARYNEQFF
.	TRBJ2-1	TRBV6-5	CASSDRGRREQFF
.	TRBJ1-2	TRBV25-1	CASSEDRVANYGYTF
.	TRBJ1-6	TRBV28	CASSLSTPDWTPLHF
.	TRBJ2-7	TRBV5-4	CASSPSPPGTRSYEQYF
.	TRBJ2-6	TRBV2	CASSVQGLSGANVLTF
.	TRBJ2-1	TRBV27	CASSKGQRTTLQEFF
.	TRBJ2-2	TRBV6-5	CASSYAGGTGELFF
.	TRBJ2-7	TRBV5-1	CASSLGPGGSYEQYF
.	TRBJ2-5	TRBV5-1	CASSFRGERQETQYF
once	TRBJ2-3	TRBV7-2	CASSPSGLSTDTQYF
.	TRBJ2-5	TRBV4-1	CASSQGGTVQETQYF
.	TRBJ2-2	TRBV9	CASSVGGRGSGELFF
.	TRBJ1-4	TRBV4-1	CASSQDGEGGSKKLFF
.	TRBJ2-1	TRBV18	CASSPGVGGANEQFF
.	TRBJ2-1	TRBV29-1	CSVVISPVDEQFF
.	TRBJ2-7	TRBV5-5	CASSLVAGGLSSYEQYF
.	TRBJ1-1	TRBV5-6	CASSLSNTEAFF
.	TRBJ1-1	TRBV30	CAWSVGRNTEAFF
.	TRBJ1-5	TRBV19	CASTPGSHQPQHF
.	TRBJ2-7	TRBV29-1	CSVEWGQGAVDEQYF
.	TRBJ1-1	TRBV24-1	CATGRQGDTEAFF
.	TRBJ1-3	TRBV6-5	CASALGSISGNTIYF
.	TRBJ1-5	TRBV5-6	CASSLFGQGDNQPQHF
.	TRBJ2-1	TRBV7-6	CASSLASGDPFSYNEQFF
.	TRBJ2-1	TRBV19	CASTTSGFYNEQFF
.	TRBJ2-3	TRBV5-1	CASSLQSGRGSDTQYF
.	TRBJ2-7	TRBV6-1	CASSESFDSSYEQYF
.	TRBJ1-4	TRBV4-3	CASSQDGRGTDEKLFF
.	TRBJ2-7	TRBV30	CAWSKQGYEQYF
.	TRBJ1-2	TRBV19	CASSTLPPQNYGYTF
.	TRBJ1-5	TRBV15	CATSRVRGVLSNQPQHF
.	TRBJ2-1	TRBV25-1	CASSEYKSSGAYNEQFF
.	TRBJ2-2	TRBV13	CASSLEPSGYTGELFF
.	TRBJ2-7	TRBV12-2	CASRLATGFYEQYF
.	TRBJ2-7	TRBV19	CASSIDWYGTYEQYF
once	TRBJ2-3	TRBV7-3	CASSLGGAGTDTQYF
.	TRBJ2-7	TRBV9	CASSFWDSSYEQYF
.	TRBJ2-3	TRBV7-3	CASSLTGGPNTQYF
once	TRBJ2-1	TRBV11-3	CASSFRQNNEQFF
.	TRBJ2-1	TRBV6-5	CASSPDRDNEQFF
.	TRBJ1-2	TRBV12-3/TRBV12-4	CASSSRTGGGYTF
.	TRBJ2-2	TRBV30	CAWNGENTGELFF
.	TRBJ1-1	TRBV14	CASSQDTGSYEAFF
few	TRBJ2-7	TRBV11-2	CASSLVARAYEQYF
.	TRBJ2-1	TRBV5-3	CASFRDNEQFF
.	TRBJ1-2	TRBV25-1	CASSESGQEANYGYTF
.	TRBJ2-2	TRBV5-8	CASSSGQFPGELFF
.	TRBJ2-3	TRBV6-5	CASLTGATDTQYF
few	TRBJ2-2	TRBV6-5	CASSTMNTGELFF
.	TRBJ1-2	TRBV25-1	CASSDSGPYGYTF